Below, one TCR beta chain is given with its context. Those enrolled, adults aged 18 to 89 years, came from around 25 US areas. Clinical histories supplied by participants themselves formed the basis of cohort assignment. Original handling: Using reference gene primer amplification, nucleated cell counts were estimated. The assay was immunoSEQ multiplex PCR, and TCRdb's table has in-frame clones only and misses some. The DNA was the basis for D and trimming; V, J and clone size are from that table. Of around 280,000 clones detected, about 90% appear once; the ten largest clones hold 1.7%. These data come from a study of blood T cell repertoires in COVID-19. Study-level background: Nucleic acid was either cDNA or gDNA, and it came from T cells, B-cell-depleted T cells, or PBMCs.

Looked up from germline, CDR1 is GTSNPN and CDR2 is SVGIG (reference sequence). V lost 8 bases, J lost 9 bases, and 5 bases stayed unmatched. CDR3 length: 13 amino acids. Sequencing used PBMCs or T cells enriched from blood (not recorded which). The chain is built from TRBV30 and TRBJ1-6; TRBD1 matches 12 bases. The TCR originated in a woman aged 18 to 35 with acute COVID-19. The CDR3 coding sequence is TGTGCCGGGGACAGGGGGCTAGCTTCACCCCTCCACTTT. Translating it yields CAGDRGLASPLHF.